One sample yielded the 7 T cell receptor beta chains listed below, sequenced in a study of T cell changes during pregnancy in multiple sclerosis. Here immunoSEQ multiplex PCR was the method, and the copy in TCRdb shows in-frame clones only, minus some. The table shows 40,000 to 55,000 clones, with about 91% occurring only once. The sample in question was CD8+ T cells from peripheral blood mononuclear cells, obtained after pregnancy. These receptors came from a female donor with multiple sclerosis, enrolled in a pregnancy study.

The rearrangement joins TRBV5-1 to TRBJ2-5, with D possibly TRBD1 on 6 matching bases. There are 15 residues in the CDR3. Trimming removed 4 bases at V and 3 bases at J, with 16 bases between. Germline V CDR1 and CDR2: SGHRS, YFSETQ. The CDR3 DNA follows: TGCGCCAGCAGCACTTTTACAGGGAAAAAAGAGACCCAGTACTTC. Protein product: CASSTFTGKKETQYF. Together with reference TRBV5-1 and TRBJ2-5, the CDR3 gives the full variable domain: KAGVTQTPRYLIKTRGQQVTLSCSPISGHRSVSWYQQTPGQGLQFLFEYFSETQRNKGNFPGRFSGRQFSNSRSEMNVSTLELGDSALYLCASSTFTGKKETQYFGPGTRLLVL.

V usage is TRBV7-5 and J usage is TRBJ1-1. TRBV7-5 is marked as a pseudogene. The CDR3 spans 15 residues. This CDR3 reads CVRSLAGGNTSEAFF. The CDR3 bases are TGTGTCAGAAGCCTCGCCGGGGGGAATACCTCTGAAGCTTTCTTT.

The chain carries TRBV6-5 and TRBJ2-1, with unresolved D. The CDR3 is 11 residues long. With 6 bases removed from V and 5 bases from J, the gap between germline ends came to 5 bases. CDR1 is MNHEY, CDR2 SVGAGI, per germline. In DNA, the CDR3 is TGTGCCAGCAGCCACAACAATGAGCAGTTCTTC. Translating gives CASSHNNEQFF.

The chain uses TRBV9 and TRBJ2-2; TRBD2 matches 12 bases. J lost 6 bases, V lost 4 bases, and 4 bases had no gene match. CDR1 SGDLS and CDR2 YYNGEE come from the germline V gene. The CDR3 loop spans 15 amino acids. CDR3: CASSPSGGAAGELFF. CDR3 in DNA: TGTGCCAGCAGCCCTAGCGGGGGGGCCGCCGGGGAGCTGTTTTTT.

The J gene is TRBJ2-1, the V gene TRBV27; TRBD2 agrees at 8 bases. The CDR3 is 16 amino acids. J lost 5 bases, V lost 3 bases, and 9 bases had no gene match. Germline loops: CDR1 MNHEY, CDR2 SMNVEV (reference sequence). CDR3 DNA sequence: TGTGCCAGCAGTTTTAAAACGGGGGGGGAGAACAATGAGCAGTTCTTC. Residues: CASSFKTGGENNEQFF.

The chain joins TRBV4-2 to TRBJ1-3; 8 nucleotides agree with TRBD1. V lost 2 bases to trimming and J lost 3 bases; unmatched junction nucleotides: 9. This CDR3 comprises 17 residues. Germline assignment: CDR1 LGHNA and CDR2 YNFKEQ. The CDR3, as DNA: TGTGCCAGCAGCCAACTTACGACAGGGGCAATTGGAAACACCATATATTTT. Translation: CASSQLTTGAIGNTIYF.

This chain links TRBV6-6 with TRBJ2-3; D is unresolved. With 8 bases removed from V and 2 bases from J, the gap between germline ends came to 11 bases. The CDR3 loop spans 13 amino acids. Germline lookup yields CDR1 MNHNY and CDR2 SVGAGI (reference sequence). The CDR3 DNA reads TGTGCCAGCGCTCGGTTCTACACAGATACGCAGTATTTT. It yields the protein CASARFYTDTQYF.